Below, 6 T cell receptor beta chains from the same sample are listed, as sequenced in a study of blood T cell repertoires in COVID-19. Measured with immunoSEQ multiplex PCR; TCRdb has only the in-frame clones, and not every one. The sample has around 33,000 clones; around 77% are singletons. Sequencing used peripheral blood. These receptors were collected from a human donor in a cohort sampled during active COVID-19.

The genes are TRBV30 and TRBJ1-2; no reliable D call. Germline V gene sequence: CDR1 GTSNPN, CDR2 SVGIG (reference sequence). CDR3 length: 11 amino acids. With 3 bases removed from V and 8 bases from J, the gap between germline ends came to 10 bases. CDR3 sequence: CAWSREVGYTF. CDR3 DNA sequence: TGTGCCTGGAGCCGAGAAGTCGGCTACACCTTC.

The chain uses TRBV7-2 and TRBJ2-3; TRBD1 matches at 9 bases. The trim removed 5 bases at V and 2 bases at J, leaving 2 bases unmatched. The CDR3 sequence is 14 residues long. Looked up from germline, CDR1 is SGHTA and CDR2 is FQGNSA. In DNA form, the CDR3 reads TGTGCCAGCAGCCAACAGGGGGCCACAGATACGCAGTATTTT. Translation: CASSQQGATDTQYF.

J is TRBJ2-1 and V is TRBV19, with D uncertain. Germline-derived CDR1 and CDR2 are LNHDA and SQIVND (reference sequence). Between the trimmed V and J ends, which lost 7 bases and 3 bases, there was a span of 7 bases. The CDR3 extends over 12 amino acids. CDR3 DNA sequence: TGTGCCAGTATCCCGGTCTACAATGAGCAGTTCTTC. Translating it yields CASIPVYNEQFF.

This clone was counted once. As DNA, the CDR3 is TGTGCCAGCAGGCCTGATTTCCCCCTTGCGAATGAGCAGTTCTTC. Translated: CASRPDFPLANEQFF. The chain has TRBV7-9 and TRBJ2-1, with D unclear. The V and J ends lost 6 bases and 7 bases respectively, with 19 bases between them. Per the germline V gene, CDR1 is SEHNR and CDR2 is FQNEAQ (reference sequence). This CDR3 has 15 amino acids.

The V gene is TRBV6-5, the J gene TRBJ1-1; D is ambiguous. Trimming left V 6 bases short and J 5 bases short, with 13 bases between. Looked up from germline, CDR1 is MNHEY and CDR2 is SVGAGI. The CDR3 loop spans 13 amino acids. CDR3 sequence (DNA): TGTGCCAGCAGAGCGGGGAGAGATACTGAAGCTTTCTTT. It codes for CASRAGRDTEAFF.

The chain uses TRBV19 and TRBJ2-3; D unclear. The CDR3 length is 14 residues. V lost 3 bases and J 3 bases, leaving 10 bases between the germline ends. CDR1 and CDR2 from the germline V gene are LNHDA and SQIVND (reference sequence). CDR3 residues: CASSMSARTDTQYF. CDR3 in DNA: TGTGCCAGTAGTATGAGCGCTAGGACAGATACGCAGTATTTT.